The following is a T cell receptor (beta chain) sequence with its context. Its antigen is unidentified. This sample was taken from a study of cytomegalovirus exposure and HLA in healthy donors. Study results and caveats: Roughly uniform sequencing depth across donors was assumed, possibly incorrectly. Previously analyzed data showed that most TCR beta V segments were productive at a frequency of about 90% or about 30%. Within the data, a cluster of highly shared sequence variants was likely a sequencing artifact.

This CDR3 is built from 14 residues. Germline V CDR1 and CDR2: SGHTA, FQGTGA. The V gene lost 1 base and the J gene lost 4 bases, with 11 bases spanning the gap. The PCR used 60 Vbeta and 13 Jbeta primers. Sequencing used immunoSEQ multiplex PCR; TCRdb keeps in-frame clones, though not all of them. The repertoire holds approximately 140,000 clones, with over 60% as singletons. The sample consisted of PBMCs. V gene TRBV7-3 combines with J gene TRBJ2-7, with D possibly matching TRBD2 (5 bases). This clonotype was obtained from a human donor in good health. The CDR3 DNA reads as TGTGCCAGCAGCTTAAATCCGGGGAAGTACGAGCAGTACTTC. Translation gives CASSLNPGKYEQYF.